This T cell receptor beta chain was profiled in a study of CD8 T cells in ankylosing spondylitis. V lost 1 base and J lost 3, with 13 bases in between. The length of the CDR3 is 15 residues. Germline V CDR1 and CDR2: DFQATT, SNEGSKA (reference sequence). Study findings and constraints: From matched ankylosing spondylitis synovial fluid, disease-linked clones were reportedly recovered at significantly enriched levels. There was a TCR beta motif, made of several highly homologous variants, that appeared characteristic of ankylosing spondylitis blood.

About this clonotype itself: Its antigen is unidentified.

As the method for making TCR beta libraries, quantitative 5'-RACE with molecular barcodes was used. TCRdb ran MiXCR on the 5' RACE reads and lists one entry per CDR3 protein. The data hold roughly 700,000 distinct CDR3 sequences, with under 20% observed a single time. This clonotype was obtained from a male donor with ankylosing spondylitis. The sequencing sample was made of blood, either unsorted or a sorted T cell fraction (not recorded which). The chain links TRBV20-1 to TRBJ2-4; D could derive from TRBD1 or TRBD2 (6 bases each). Written as DNA, the CDR3 is TGCAGTGCTAGAGCAAGGACAGCGGGCAAAAACATTCAGTACTTC. It is translated as CSARARTAGKNIQYF.